These 8 T cell receptor beta chains came from one sample sequenced in a study of blood T cell repertoires in COVID-19. Produced via immunoSEQ multiplex PCR; TCRdb's table is partial and in-frame only. The sample has 150,000 or so clones, approximately 80% seen once. The material sequenced was PBMCs or T cells enriched from blood (not recorded which). These receptor sequences come from a man aged 50-59 years who had recovered from COVID-19.

This sequence joins TRBV6-5 and TRBJ1-2, with 8 positions matching TRBD1. This CDR3 has 15 amino acids. Germline CDR1 and CDR2: MNHEY and SVGAGI. V dropped 1 base and J dropped 2; count of bases not matched to a gene: 3. CDR3 sequence reads: CASSYLDRVNYGYTF. The CDR3 DNA is TGTGCCAGCAGTTACTTGGACAGGGTGAACTATGGCTACACCTTC.

CDR3 residues: CASSWDRANEKLFF. CDR3 coding DNA: TGTGCCAGCAGTTGGGACAGGGCTAATGAAAAACTGTTTTTT. The chain combines TRBV28 with TRBJ1-4; 9 bases are shared with TRBD1. With V trimmed by 4 bases and J by 3 bases, 0 bases remained unmatched. Germline values: CDR1 MDHEN, CDR2 SYDVKM. This CDR3 region has 14 residues.

This clone has more than one count but fewer than ten. The chain couples TRBV7-2 to TRBJ2-5; TRBD1 might be the D (6 bases). CDR1 SGHTA and CDR2 FQGNSA come from the germline V gene. This CDR3 is built from 16 residues. The V end lost 5 bases, the J end lost 1 base, and 17 bases lay between the germline ends. The chain's CDR3 is CASSPRDTWIQETQYF. CDR3 DNA sequence: TGTGCCAGCAGCCCCCGGGACACCTGGATCCAAGAGACCCAGTACTTC.

The chain employs TRBV15 and TRBJ2-3, with a tentative D call TRBD2 (6 bases). Per germline, CDR1 LNHNV and CDR2 YYDKDF (reference sequence). Trimming left V 5 bases short and J 6 bases short, with 18 bases between. The CDR3 extends over 15 amino acids. The CDR3 nucleotides read TGTGCCACCAGCGGGGGGAGCGGGTCGGGGGATACGCAGTATTTT. It encodes CATSGGSGSGDTQYF.

The rearrangement joins TRBV30 to TRBJ1-5; D is uncertain. From germline, CDR1 is GTSNPN and CDR2 SVGIG (reference sequence). The CDR3 sequence is 13 residues long. Trimming removed 2 bases at V and 2 bases at J, with 7 bases between. The CDR3 DNA is TGTGCCTGGAGTTATGCGGGCAATCAGCCCCAGCATTTT. Amino acids: CAWSYAGNQPQHF.

J is TRBJ1-1 and V is TRBV28, with 9 nucleotides matching TRBD1. Trimming cost V 6 bases and J 0 bases; bases outside gene matches: 5. The CDR3 is made up of 15 amino acids. CDR1 and CDR2 (germline): MDHEN, SYDVKM. The CDR3 reads CASSTGGYVNTEAFF. In nucleotides, the CDR3 is TGTGCCAGCAGCACAGGGGGCTATGTGAACACTGAAGCTTTCTTT. The entire variable domain, with the rest obtained from reference TRBV28 and TRBJ1-1, is as follows: DVKVTQSSRYLVKRTGEKVFLECVQDMDHENMFWYRQDPGLGLRLIYFSYDVKMKEKGDIPEGYSVSREKKERFSLILESASTNQTSMYLCASSTGGYVNTEAFFGQGTRLTVV.

V gene TRBV5-1 combines with J gene TRBJ2-2, with TRBD1 as a possible D gene (6 bases). Germline V gene sequence: CDR1 SGHRS, CDR2 YFSETQ. This CDR3 comprises 17 residues. V dropped 0 bases and J dropped 6 bases, with 18 bases sitting between them. This chain's CDR3 is CASSLVVGQGPAGELFF. The CDR3 DNA follows: TGCGCCAGCAGCTTGGTTGTCGGGCAGGGGCCAGCCGGGGAGCTGTTTTTT.

This clone was observed a handful of times. The chain joins TRBV3-1 (or the pseudogene TRBV3-2) to TRBJ2-7; D may be TRBD2 (6 bases). Trimming left V 2 bases short and J 6 bases short, with 11 bases between. CDR3 length: 13 amino acids. Germline values: CDR1 LGHDT, CDR2 YNNKEL (reference sequence). The CDR3 DNA follows: TGTGCCAGCAGCCAACGACTAGGGCCCGAGCAGTACTTC. Its translation is CASSQRLGPEQYF.